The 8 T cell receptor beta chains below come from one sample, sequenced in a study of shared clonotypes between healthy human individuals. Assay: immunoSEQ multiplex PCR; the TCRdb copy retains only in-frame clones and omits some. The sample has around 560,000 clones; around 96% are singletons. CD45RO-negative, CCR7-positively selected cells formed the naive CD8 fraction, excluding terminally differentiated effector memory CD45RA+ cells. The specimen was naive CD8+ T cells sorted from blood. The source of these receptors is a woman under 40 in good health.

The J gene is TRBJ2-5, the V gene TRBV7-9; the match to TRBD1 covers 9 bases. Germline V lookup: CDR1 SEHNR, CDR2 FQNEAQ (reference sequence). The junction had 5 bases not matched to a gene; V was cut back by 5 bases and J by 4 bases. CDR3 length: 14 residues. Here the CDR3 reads CASSRPGQGETQYF. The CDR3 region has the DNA TGTGCCAGCAGCCGCCCGGGACAGGGAGAGACCCAGTACTTC.

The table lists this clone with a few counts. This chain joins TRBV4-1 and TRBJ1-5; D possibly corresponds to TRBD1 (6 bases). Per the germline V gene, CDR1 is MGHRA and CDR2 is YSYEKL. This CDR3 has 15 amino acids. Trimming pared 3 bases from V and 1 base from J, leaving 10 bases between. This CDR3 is CASSQAQGSNQPQHF. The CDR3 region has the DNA TGCGCCAGCAGCCAGGCCCAGGGGAGCAATCAGCCCCAGCATTTT.

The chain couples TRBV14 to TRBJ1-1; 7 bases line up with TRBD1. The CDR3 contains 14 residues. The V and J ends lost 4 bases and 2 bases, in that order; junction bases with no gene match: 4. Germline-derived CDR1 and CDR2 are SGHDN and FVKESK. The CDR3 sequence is CASSLNRGNTEAFF. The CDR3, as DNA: TGTGCCAGCAGCCTAAACAGGGGAAACACTGAAGCTTTCTTT.

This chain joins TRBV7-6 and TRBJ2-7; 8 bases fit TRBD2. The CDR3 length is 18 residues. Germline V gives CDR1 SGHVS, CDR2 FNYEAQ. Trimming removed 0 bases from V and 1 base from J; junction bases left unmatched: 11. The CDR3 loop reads CASSLASSGSWSSYEQYF. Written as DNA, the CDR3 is TGTGCCAGCAGCTTAGCAAGCAGCGGGAGTTGGTCATCCTACGAGCAGTACTTC.

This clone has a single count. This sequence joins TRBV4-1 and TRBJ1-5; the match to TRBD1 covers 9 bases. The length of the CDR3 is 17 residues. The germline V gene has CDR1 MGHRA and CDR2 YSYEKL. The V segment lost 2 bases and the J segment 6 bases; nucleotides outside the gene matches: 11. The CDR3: CASSQFGHRGLVQPQHF. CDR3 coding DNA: TGCGCCAGCAGCCAATTCGGTCACAGGGGGCTTGTTCAGCCCCAGCATTTT.

This CDR3 is CASSALEGYEQYF. CDR3 nucleotides: TGTGCCAGCAGCGCGTTGGAAGGGTACGAGCAGTACTTC. This sequence joins TRBV9 and TRBJ2-7; no firm D call. Trimming took off 3 bases at V and 4 bases at J, with 11 bases between the two ends. Germline lookup yields CDR1 SGDLS and CDR2 YYNGEE. CDR3 length: 13 residues.

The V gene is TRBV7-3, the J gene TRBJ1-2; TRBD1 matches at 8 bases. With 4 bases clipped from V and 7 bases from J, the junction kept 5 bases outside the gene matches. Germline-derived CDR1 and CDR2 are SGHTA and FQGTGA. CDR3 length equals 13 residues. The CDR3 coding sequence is TGTGCCAGCAGCTCCCAGGGGGCTGGTGGCTACACCTTC. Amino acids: CASSSQGAGGYTF.

CDR3 coding DNA: TGTGCCATACTGGACAGGTTGAGTAGCGAGCAGTACTTC. As protein: CAILDRLSSEQYF. The gene calls are TRBV27 and TRBJ2-7; 7 bases fit TRBD1. The V gene's germline CDR1 is MNHEY and CDR2 SMNVEV (reference sequence). This CDR3 contains 13 residues. The trim removed 10 bases at V and 6 bases at J, leaving 12 bases unmatched.